Below, one T cell receptor beta chain is given with its context. This clonotype occurred a few times. There is no known antigen for this receptor. Base-call qualities are not available, and no considerably larger clone is one nucleotide away. Reading the germline V gene (reference sequence) gives CDR1 SGHKS and CDR2 YYEKEE. Measured from the cysteine to the phenylalanine, the CDR3 is 13 residues long. The kept DNA is CDR3 alone, 39 bases in frame from the first base. Trimming takes 4 bases from V and 6 bases from J, and the germline ends sit 12 bases apart. This sample is part of a study of T cell repertoires in cytomegalovirus infection (dated by TCRdb to about 2019). At the level of the whole study: Peptide stimulations targeted recently identified HLA-C-restricted CMV epitopes, whose presentation resists viral immunomodulation, together with well-studied HLA-B-restricted epitopes. Donor HLA type was relevant to the analysis, as public TCR beta signatures indicated carriage of CMV infection together with the matching HLA type. What the research found in general, with its limitations: Cumulative frequency of public TCR beta family members discriminated carriers of CMV infection plus the relevant HLA type in this cohort and an independent approximately 400-donor cohort. The ex vivo response was dominated by HLA-C-restricted CMV-specific TCR beta clonotypes, which also provided the single most frequent clonotype in two of eight donors.

The sample was run on an Illumina HiSeq 1500. TCRdb trimmed public reads at Q25 via fastp, called clones via MiXCR and kept in-frame beta chains. Every distinct CDR3 protein forms one entry, paired with its most common genes and DNA. Counted in this sample were roughly 920,000 distinct CDR3 sequences; 30% to 40% of them appeared once. The ten largest clones add up to about 14% of the sample. Reading the label with the study, this specimen's treatment or condition is: in vitro stimulation with specific CMV peptide epitopes to enrich CMV-specific T cells. This chain joins TRBV5-5 to TRBJ2-3, with TRBD2 as a weak D call on 6 bases. The material sequenced was cultured CD8+ T cells from PBMCs, taken from culture after CMV antigen stimulation. This sequence was found in a human donor in good health (CMV status not recorded). Some clones in this sample may be carry-over from other donors' samples. CDR3 protein: CASSRDSGDTQYF. In nucleotides, the sequence is TGTGCCAGCAGCCGGGACTCCGGGGATACGCAGTATTTT.